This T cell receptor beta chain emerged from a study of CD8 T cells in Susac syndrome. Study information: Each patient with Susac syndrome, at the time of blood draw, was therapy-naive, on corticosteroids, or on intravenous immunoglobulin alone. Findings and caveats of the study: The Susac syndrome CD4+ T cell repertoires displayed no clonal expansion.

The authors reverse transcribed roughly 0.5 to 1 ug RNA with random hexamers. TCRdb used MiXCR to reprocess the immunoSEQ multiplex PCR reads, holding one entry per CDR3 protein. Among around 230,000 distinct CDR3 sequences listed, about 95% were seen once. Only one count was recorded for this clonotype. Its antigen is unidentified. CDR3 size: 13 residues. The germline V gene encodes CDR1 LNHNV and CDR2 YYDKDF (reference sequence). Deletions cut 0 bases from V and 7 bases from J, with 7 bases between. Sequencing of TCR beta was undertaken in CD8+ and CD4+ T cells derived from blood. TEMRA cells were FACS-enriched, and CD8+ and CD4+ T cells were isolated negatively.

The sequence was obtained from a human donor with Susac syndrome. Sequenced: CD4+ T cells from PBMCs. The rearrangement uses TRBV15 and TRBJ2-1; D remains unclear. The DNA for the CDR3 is TGTGCCACCAGCAGAGATGTGGGGAATGAGCAGTTCTTC. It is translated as CATSRDVGNEQFF.